This paragraph covers one TCR beta chain sequence. Trimming cost V 3 bases and J 7 bases; bases outside gene matches: 11. This CDR3 comprises 15 residues. CDR1 and CDR2 from the germline V gene are SGHNT and YENEEA. This sample is part of a study of blood T cell repertoires in COVID-19. Method: immunoSEQ multiplex PCR; TCRdb's copy keeps in-frame clones and lacks some. Of about 82,000 clones in the sample, around 85% were seen once. The sequenced material came from peripheral blood. The sequence was obtained from a man older than 75 with active or convalescent COVID-19. The chain is built from TRBV11-3 and TRBJ1-2, with 7 positions matching TRBD1. The CDR3 protein is CASSFEGRNRGGYTF. In nucleotides, the CDR3 is TGTGCCAGCAGCTTTGAAGGGCGAAACAGGGGTGGCTACACCTTC.